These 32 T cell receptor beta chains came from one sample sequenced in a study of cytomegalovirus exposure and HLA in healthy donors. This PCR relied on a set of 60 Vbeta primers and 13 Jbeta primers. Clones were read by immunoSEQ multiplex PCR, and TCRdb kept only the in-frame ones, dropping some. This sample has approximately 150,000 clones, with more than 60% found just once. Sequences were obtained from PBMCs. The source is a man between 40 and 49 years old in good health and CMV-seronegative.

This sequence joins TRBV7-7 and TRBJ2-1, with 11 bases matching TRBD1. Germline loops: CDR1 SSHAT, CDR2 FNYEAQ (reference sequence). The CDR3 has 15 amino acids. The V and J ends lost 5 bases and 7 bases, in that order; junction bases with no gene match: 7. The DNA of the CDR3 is TGTGCCAGCAGCCCAACAGGACAGGGGGCTAATGAGCAGTTCTTC. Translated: CASSPTGQGANEQFF.

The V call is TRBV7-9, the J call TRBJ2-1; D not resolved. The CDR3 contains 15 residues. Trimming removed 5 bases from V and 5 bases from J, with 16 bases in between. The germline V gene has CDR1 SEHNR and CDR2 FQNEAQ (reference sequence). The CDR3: CASSHMEKLDNEQFF. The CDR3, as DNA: TGTGCCAGCAGCCACATGGAGAAGCTAGACAATGAGCAGTTCTTC.

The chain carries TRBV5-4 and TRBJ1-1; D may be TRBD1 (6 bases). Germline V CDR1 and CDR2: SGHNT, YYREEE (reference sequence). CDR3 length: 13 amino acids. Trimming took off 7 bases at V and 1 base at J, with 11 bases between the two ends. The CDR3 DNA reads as TGTGCCAGCGGGGGACACCCGAACACTGAAGCTTTCTTT. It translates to CASGGHPNTEAFF.

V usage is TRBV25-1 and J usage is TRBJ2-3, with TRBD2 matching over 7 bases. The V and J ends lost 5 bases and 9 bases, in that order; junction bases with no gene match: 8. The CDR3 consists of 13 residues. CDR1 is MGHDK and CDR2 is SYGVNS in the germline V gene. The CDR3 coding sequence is TGTGCCAGCAGTCAACGACTAGCTTCGACGCAGTATTTT. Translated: CASSQRLASTQYF. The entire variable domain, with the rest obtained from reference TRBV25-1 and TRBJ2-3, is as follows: EADIYQTPRYLVIGTGKKITLECSQTMGHDKMYWYQQDPGMELHLIHYSYGVNSTEKGDLSSESTVSRIRTEHFPLTLESARPSHTSQYLCASSQRLASTQYFGPGTRLTVL.

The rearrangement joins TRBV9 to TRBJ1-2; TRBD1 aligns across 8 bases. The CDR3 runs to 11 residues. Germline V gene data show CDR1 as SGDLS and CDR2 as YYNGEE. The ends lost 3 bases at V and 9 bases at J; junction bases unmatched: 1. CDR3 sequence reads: CASSDRGSYTF. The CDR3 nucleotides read TGTGCCAGCAGCGACAGGGGGAGCTACACCTTC.

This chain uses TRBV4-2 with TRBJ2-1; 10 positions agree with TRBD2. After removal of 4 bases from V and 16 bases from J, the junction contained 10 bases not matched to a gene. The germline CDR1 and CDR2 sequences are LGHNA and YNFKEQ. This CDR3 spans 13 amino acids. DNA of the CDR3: TGTGCCAGCAGCCCCGTGGGGACTAGCGAGTATTTCTTC. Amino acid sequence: CASSPVGTSEYFF.

The DNA for the CDR3 is TGTGCCAGCAGTCGACAGGGGGCAACTAACACTGAAGCTTTCTTT. Translating it yields CASSRQGATNTEAFF. The rearrangement joins TRBV6-5 to TRBJ1-1; TRBD1 matches 10 bases. After removal of 5 bases from V and 2 bases from J, the junction contained 5 bases not matched to a gene. Germline assignment: CDR1 MNHEY and CDR2 SVGAGI. CDR3 size: 15 residues.

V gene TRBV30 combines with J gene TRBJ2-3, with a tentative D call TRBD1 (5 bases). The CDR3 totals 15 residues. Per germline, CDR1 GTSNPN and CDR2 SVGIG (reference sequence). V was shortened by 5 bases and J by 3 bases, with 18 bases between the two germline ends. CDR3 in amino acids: CAWCLGRAVTDTQYF. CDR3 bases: TGTGCCTGGTGCCTTGGCAGGGCTGTAACAGATACGCAGTATTTT.

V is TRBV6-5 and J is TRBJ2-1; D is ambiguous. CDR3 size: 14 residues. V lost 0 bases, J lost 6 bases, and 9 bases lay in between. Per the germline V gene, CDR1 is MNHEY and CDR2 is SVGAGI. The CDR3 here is CASSYSAGSNEQFF. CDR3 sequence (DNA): TGTGCCAGCAGTTACTCGGCCGGGTCCAATGAGCAGTTCTTC.

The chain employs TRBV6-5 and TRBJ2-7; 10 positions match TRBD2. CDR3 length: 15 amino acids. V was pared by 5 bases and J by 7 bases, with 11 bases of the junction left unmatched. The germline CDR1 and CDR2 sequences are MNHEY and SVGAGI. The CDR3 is CASSRSSGGWREQYF. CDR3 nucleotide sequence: TGTGCCAGCAGTAGGTCTAGCGGGGGTTGGAGGGAGCAGTACTTC.

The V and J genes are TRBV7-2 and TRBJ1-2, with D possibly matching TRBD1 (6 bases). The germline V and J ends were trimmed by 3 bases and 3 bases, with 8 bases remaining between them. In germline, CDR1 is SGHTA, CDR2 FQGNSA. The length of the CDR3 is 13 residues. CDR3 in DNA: TGTGCCAGCAGCTTGCACAGGGACTATGGCTACACCTTC. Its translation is CASSLHRDYGYTF. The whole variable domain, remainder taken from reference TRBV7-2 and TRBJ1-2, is GAGVSQSPSNKVTEKGKDVELRCDPISGHTALYWYRQSLGQGLEFLIYFQGNSAPDKSGLPSDRFSAERTGGSVSTLTIQRTQQEDSAVYLCASSLHRDYGYTFGSGTRLTVV.

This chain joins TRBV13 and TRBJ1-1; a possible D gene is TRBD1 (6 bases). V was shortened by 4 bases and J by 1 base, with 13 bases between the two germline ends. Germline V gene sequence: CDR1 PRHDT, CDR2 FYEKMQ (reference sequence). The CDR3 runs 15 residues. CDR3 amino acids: CASSWGGFWNTEAFF. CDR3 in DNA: TGTGCCAGCAGCTGGGGGGGCTTTTGGAACACTGAAGCTTTCTTT.

In DNA form, the CDR3 reads TGTGCCAGCAGTTTATTGGGACAGGGTAATGAGCAGTACTTC. Protein sequence: CASSLLGQGNEQYF. This chain joins TRBV28 and TRBJ2-7; 9 bases line up with TRBD1. This CDR3 contains 14 residues. Germline CDR1 reads MDHEN; CDR2 reads SYDVKM. V dropped 1 base and J dropped 7; count of bases not matched to a gene: 5. The full variable domain, rest sourced from reference TRBV28 and TRBJ2-7, is DVKVTQSSRYLVKRTGEKVFLECVQDMDHENMFWYRQDPGLGLRLIYFSYDVKMKEKGDIPEGYSVSREKKERFSLILESASTNQTSMYLCASSLLGQGNEQYFGPGTRLTVT.

The CDR3: CASSPRGTDMNTEAFF. The CDR3 coding sequence is TGTGCCAGCAGTCCCAGGGGGACGGACATGAACACTGAAGCTTTCTTT. The chain recombines TRBV28 with TRBJ1-1; TRBD1 matches 7 bases. Germline CDR1 and CDR2: MDHEN and SYDVKM. The CDR3 has 16 residues. The J segment lost 0 bases and the V segment lost 5 bases, leaving 9 bases of the junction unmatched. Looking up the rest from reference TRBV28 and TRBJ1-1 gives the full variable domain: DVKVTQSSRYLVKRTGEKVFLECVQDMDHENMFWYRQDPGLGLRLIYFSYDVKMKEKGDIPEGYSVSREKKERFSLILESASTNQTSMYLCASSPRGTDMNTEAFFGQGTRLTVV.

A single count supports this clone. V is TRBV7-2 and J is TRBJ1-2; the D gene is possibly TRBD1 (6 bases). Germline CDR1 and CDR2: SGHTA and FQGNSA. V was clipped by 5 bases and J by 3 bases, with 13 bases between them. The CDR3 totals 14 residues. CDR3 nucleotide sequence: TGTGCCAGCAGCACGGACAGCGCCGACTATGGCTACACCTTC. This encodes CASSTDSADYGYTF.

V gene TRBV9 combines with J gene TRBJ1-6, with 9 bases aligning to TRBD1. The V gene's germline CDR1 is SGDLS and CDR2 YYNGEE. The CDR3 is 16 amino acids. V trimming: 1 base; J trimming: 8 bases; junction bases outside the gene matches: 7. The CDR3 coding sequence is TGTGCCAGCAGCGTAATTGACAGGGGGTCGGATTCACCCCTCCACTTT. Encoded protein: CASSVIDRGSDSPLHF.

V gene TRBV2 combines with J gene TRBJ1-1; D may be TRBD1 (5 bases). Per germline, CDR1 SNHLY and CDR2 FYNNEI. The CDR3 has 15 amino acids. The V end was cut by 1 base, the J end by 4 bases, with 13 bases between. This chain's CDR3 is CASSEGKGIGTEAFF. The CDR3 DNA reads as TGTGCCAGCAGTGAAGGGAAGGGGATTGGCACTGAAGCTTTCTTT.

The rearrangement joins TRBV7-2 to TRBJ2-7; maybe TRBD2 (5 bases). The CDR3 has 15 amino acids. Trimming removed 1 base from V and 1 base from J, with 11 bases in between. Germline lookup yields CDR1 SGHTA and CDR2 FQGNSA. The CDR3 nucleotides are TGTGCCAGCAGCTTAGTAGAGGGTTCATCCTACGAGCAGTACTTC. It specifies CASSLVEGSSYEQYF.

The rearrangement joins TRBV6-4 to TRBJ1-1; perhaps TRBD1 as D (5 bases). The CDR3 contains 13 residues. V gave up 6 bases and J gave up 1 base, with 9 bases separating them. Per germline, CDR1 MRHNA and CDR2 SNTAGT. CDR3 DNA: TGTGCCAGCAGCACACAGGCGAACACTGAAGCTTTCTTT. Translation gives CASSTQANTEAFF.

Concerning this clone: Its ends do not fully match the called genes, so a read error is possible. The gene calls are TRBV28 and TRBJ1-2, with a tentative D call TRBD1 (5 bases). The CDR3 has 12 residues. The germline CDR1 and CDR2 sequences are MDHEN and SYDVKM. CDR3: CASSLPSGIVSF. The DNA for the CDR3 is TGTGCCAGCAGTTTACCGTCAGGGATCGTCTCCTTC.

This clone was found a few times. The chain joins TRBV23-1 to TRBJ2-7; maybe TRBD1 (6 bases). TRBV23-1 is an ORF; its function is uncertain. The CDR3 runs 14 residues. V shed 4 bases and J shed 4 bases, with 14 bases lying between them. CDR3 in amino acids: CASSLWDIQYEQYF. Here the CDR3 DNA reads TGCGCCAGCAGTCTCTGGGACATCCAATACGAGCAGTACTTC.

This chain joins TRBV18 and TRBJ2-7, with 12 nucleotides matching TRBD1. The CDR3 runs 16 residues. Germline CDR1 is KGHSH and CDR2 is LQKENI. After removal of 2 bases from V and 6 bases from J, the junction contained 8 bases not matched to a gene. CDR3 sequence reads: CASSPVGTGGGGEQYF. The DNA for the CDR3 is TGTGCCAGCTCACCAGTAGGGACAGGGGGCGGAGGCGAGCAGTACTTC.

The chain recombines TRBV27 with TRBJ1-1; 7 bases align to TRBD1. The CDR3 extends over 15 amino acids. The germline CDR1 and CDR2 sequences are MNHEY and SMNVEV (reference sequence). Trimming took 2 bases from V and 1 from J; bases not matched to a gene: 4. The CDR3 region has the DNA TGTGCCAGCAGTTTAACAGGGGTGGCGAACACTGAAGCTTTCTTT. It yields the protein CASSLTGVANTEAFF.

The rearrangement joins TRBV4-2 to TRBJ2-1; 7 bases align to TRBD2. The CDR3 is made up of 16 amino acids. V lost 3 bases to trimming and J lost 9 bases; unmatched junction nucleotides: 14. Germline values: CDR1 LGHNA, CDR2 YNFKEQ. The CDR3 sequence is CASSHPSETSSREQFF. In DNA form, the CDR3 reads TGTGCCAGCAGCCACCCCTCGGAGACTAGCTCTCGTGAGCAGTTCTTC.

The CDR3 DNA sequence: TGTGCCATCAGTGAGGGAGTGGATTTTTCACCCCTCCACTTT. Encoded protein: CAISEGVDFSPLHF. V is TRBV10-3 and J is TRBJ1-6; D unclear. The CDR3 is 14 residues long. Germline CDR1 reads ENHRY; CDR2 reads SYGVKD. The V and J ends lost 2 bases and 9 bases respectively, with 11 bases between them.

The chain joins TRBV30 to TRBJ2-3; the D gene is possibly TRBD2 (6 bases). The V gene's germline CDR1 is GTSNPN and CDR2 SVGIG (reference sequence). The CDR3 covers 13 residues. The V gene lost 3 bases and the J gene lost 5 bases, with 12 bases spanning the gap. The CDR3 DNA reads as TGTGCCTGGAGCCGCGGGGCCGGAGATACGCAGTATTTT. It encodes CAWSRGAGDTQYF.

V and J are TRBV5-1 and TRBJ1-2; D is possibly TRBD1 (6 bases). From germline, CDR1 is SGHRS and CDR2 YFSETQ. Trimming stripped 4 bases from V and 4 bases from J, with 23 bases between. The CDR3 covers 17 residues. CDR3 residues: CASSPDSTDRPPYGYTF. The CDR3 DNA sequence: TGCGCCAGCAGCCCCGACTCCACCGACAGGCCTCCCTATGGCTACACCTTC.

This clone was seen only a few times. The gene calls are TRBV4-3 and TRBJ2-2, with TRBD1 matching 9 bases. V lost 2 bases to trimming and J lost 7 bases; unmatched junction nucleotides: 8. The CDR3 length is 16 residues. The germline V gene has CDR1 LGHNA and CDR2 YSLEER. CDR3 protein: CASSQPGQGGDGELFF. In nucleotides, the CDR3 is TGCGCCAGCAGCCAACCGGGACAGGGCGGCGACGGGGAGCTGTTTTTT.

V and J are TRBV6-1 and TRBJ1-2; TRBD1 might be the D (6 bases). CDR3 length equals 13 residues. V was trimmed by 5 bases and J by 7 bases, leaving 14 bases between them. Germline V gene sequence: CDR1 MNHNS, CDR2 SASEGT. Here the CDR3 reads CASSPWGGSGYTF. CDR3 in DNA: TGTGCCAGCAGTCCCTGGGGGGGCTCTGGCTACACCTTC.

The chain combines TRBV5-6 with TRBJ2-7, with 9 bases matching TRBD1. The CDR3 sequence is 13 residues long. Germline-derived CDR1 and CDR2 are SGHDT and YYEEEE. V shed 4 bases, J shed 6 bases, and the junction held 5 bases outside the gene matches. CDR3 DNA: TGTGCCAGCAGCCCGGACAGGGGTGGCGAGCAGTACTTC. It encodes CASSPDRGGEQYF.

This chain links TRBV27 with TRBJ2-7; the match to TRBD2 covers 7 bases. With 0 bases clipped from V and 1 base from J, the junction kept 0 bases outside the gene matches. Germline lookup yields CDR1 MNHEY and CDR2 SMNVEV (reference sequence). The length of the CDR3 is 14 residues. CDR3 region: CASSLSGLSYEQYF. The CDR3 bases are TGTGCCAGCAGTTTATCGGGACTATCCTACGAGCAGTACTTC.

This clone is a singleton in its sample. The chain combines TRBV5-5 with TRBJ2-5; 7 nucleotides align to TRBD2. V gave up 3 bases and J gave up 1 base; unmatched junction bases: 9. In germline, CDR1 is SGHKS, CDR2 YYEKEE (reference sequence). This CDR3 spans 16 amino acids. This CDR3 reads CASSSQKWGGQETQYF. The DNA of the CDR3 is TGTGCCAGCAGCTCCCAGAAGTGGGGGGGCCAAGAGACCCAGTACTTC.